This T cell receptor beta chain was found in a study of T cell responses to AZD1222 COVID-19 vaccine. The ends were cut back, 1 base at V and 7 bases at J, with 11 bases in the middle. The germline gives CDR1 KGHSY, CDR2 FQNENV. CDR3 length: 13 amino acids. Comments on this clone: The antigen is unknown.

Measured with immunoSEQ multiplex PCR; TCRdb has only the in-frame clones, and not every one. This table holds 150,000 to 200,000 clones, about 90% found once. Findings of the study overall: Among AZD1222 vaccinees, only six were seropositive at baseline. Spike-specific TCR breadth and depth both grew after two AZD1222 doses. Across the whole spike, CD4 TCRs peaked at regions 160-218 and 743-854.

The origin of this receptor is an adult who received the AZD1222 COVID-19 vaccine. This rearrangement joins TRBV16 to TRBJ2-7; D possibly matches TRBD1 or TRBD2 (5 bases each). Here the sequenced sample was peripheral blood, taken 28 days after the second AZD1222 dose. The DNA for the CDR3 is TGTGCCAGCAGCCAATATGTGGGGGTGGAGCAGTACTTC. Translated: CASSQYVGVEQYF.